The 25 T cell receptor beta chains presented below share a single source sample, sequenced in a study of blood T cell repertoires in COVID-19. Assay used: immunoSEQ multiplex PCR; TCRdb lists only in-frame clones, some missing. Of fewer than 500,000 clones in the sample, roughly 90% were seen once. Sequencing was performed on peripheral blood. The receptors stem from a man between 18 and 29 years old with COVID-19, enrolled during active disease.

V gene TRBV14 combines with J gene TRBJ1-4, with TRBD1 identical over 10 bases. Germline V CDR1 and CDR2: SGHDN, FVKESK. The CDR3 runs to 15 residues. Trimming removed 5 bases from V and 8 bases from J; junction bases left unmatched: 8. The DNA of the CDR3 is TGTGCCAGCAGCACCCGACAGGGGGCCGGAGAAAAACTGTTTTTT. Translated, it gives CASSTRQGAGEKLFF.

This clone showed up just once. This chain connects TRBV27 to TRBJ2-6; no clear D gene. V dropped 6 bases and J dropped 0 bases, with 15 bases sitting between them. Per germline, CDR1 MNHEY and CDR2 SMNVEV (reference sequence). This CDR3 is 17 amino acids long. Written as DNA, the CDR3 is TGTGCCAGCAGCGCTAGTCCTATTTACTCTGGGGCCAACGTCCTGACTTTC. This translates into CASSASPIYSGANVLTF. Variable domain in full (rest from reference TRBV27 and TRBJ2-6): EAQVTQNPRYLITVTGKKLTVTCSQNMNHEYMSWYRQDPGLGLRQIYYSMNVEVTDKGDVPEGYKVSRKEKRNFPLILESPSPNQTSLYFCASSASPIYSGANVLTFGAGSRLTVL.

J is TRBJ1-3 and V is TRBV2, with 7 positions matching TRBD1. Trimming cost V 6 bases and J 4 bases; bases outside gene matches: 6. From germline, CDR1 is SNHLY and CDR2 FYNNEI. CDR3 length: 14 amino acids. As DNA, the CDR3 is TGTGCCAGCAGCCCCGGGACAGCGGGAAACACCATATATTTT. It translates to CASSPGTAGNTIYF. Based on the CDR3 plus reference TRBV2 and TRBJ1-3, the full variable domain is EPEVTQTPSHQVTQMGQEVILRCVPISNHLYFYWYRQILGQKVEFLVSFYNNEISEKSEIFDDQFSVERPDGSNFTLKIRSTKLEDSAMYFCASSPGTAGNTIYFGEGSWLTVV.

The chain carries TRBV29-1 and TRBJ2-3; tentative D call: TRBD2 (5 bases). Germline assignment: CDR1 SQVTM and CDR2 ANQGSEA. With 6 bases removed from V and 4 bases from J, the gap between germline ends came to 14 bases. The CDR3 sequence is 13 residues long. CDR3 bases: TGCAGCGTGATTAGGAGGTTATCAGATACGCAGTATTTT. Protein: CSVIRRLSDTQYF.

J is TRBJ2-2 and V is TRBV12-3 or TRBV12-4; D ambiguous. The CDR3 is 13 residues long. V lost 6 bases, J lost 4 bases, and 9 bases lay in between. CDR3 bases: TGTGCCAGCAGCCCCCTTTCCACCGGGGAGCTGTTTTTT. It specifies CASSPLSTGELFF.

The rearrangement uses TRBV7-6 and TRBJ2-1; 9 nucleotides line up with TRBD2. The CDR3 contains 17 residues. Trimming removed 5 bases from V and 0 bases from J; junction bases left unmatched: 8. Germline values: CDR1 SGHVS, CDR2 FNYEAQ. Written as DNA, the CDR3 is TGTGCCAGCAGCCTATTAGCGGGGGAAGCCTCCTACAATGAGCAGTTCTTC. Amino acid sequence: CASSLLAGEASYNEQFF.

The chain carries TRBV2 and TRBJ2-7; TRBD1 matches at 7 bases. Unmatched junction bases numbered 9, after V lost 7 bases and J lost 3 bases. The CDR3 has 14 residues. CDR1 is SNHLY, CDR2 FYNNEI, per germline. Here the CDR3 DNA reads TGTGCCAGCAACCACAGGGGAATTTACTACGAGCAGTACTTC. Translation: CASNHRGIYYEQYF.

The V gene is TRBV19, the J gene TRBJ1-1; 9 bases are shared with TRBD1. Germline V gene sequence: CDR1 LNHDA, CDR2 SQIVND (reference sequence). This CDR3 has 16 amino acids. The J segment lost 0 bases and the V segment lost 7 bases, leaving 9 bases of the junction unmatched. CDR3 protein: CASKRQGDPVNTEAFF. The CDR3 DNA sequence: TGTGCCAGTAAGAGACAGGGGGATCCGGTGAACACTGAAGCTTTCTTT.

The chain recombines TRBV14 with TRBJ2-1; 8 nucleotides match TRBD2. The CDR3 sequence is 16 residues long. The V and J ends lost 0 bases and 6 bases, in that order; junction bases with no gene match: 7. Germline V gives CDR1 SGHDN, CDR2 FVKESK. Here the CDR3 reads CASSQEEAGDTNEQFF. The CDR3 region has the DNA TGTGCCAGCAGCCAAGAGGAAGCGGGAGATACCAATGAGCAGTTCTTC.

The CDR3 DNA sequence: TGTGCCAGCAGTGAATTGATCACTAGAGAGACCCAGTACTTC. This gives the protein CASSELITRETQYF. V usage is TRBV2 and J usage is TRBJ2-5; weak D call: TRBD2 (5 bases). Between the trimmed V and J ends, which lost 2 bases and 4 bases, there was a span of 11 bases. The CDR3 spans 14 residues. From germline, CDR1 is SNHLY and CDR2 FYNNEI.

This sequence joins TRBV7-9 and TRBJ1-4; the D gene is possibly TRBD1 (6 bases). CDR1 and CDR2 (germline): SEHNR, FQNEAQ (reference sequence). V lost 4 bases and J 4 bases, leaving 16 bases between the germline ends. This CDR3 contains 16 residues. CDR3 region: CASSYVPGQLNEKLFF. CDR3 nucleotides: TGTGCCAGCAGCTATGTTCCGGGACAACTTAATGAAAAACTGTTTTTT. Full variable domain (rest looked up from reference TRBV7-9 and TRBJ1-4): DTGVSQNPRHKITKRGQNVTFRCDPISEHNRLYWYRQTLGQGPEFLTYFQNEAQLEKSRLLSDRFSAERPKGSFSTLEIQRTEQGDSAMYLCASSYVPGQLNEKLFFGSGTQLSVL.

The CDR3 protein is CASSGRMTGDNEKLFF. The CDR3 DNA follows: TGTGCCAGCAGTGGACGCATGACAGGCGATAATGAAAAACTGTTTTTT. V gene TRBV25-1 combines with J gene TRBJ1-4; D possibly corresponds to TRBD1 (6 bases). Germline V CDR1 and CDR2: MGHDK, SYGVNS. With 4 bases removed from V and 4 bases from J, the gap between germline ends came to 16 bases. The CDR3 runs 16 residues.

The rearrangement joins TRBV28 to TRBJ1-2; 9 bases agree with TRBD1. Germline V gene data show CDR1 as MDHEN and CDR2 as SYDVKM. The CDR3 loop spans 15 amino acids. The junction had 5 bases not matched to a gene; V was cut back by 2 bases and J by 4 bases. The CDR3 nucleotides read TGTGCCAGCAGTTTAGGAGACAGGGGGACCTATGGCTACACCTTC. Amino acids: CASSLGDRGTYGYTF.

The V gene is TRBV4-1, the J gene TRBJ2-1; 11 bases line up with TRBD2. With 2 bases clipped from V and 5 bases from J, the junction kept 5 bases outside the gene matches. The CDR3 has 16 residues. Germline CDR1 is MGHRA and CDR2 is YSYEKL. The CDR3 region has the DNA TGCGCCAGCAGCCAACTTTTAGCGGGGGGGAACAATGAGCAGTTCTTC. Protein: CASSQLLAGGNNEQFF.

V usage is TRBV15 and J usage is TRBJ2-1; 11 bases are shared with TRBD1. This CDR3 region has 16 residues. CDR1 is LNHNV, CDR2 YYDKDF, per germline (reference sequence). J was trimmed by 7 bases and V by 3 bases; bases with no gene match: 8. In DNA form, the CDR3 reads TGTGCCACCAGCAGGGACAGGGGGCTCCTGATTAATGAGCAGTTCTTC. It encodes CATSRDRGLLINEQFF.

This sequence joins TRBV3-1 (or the pseudogene TRBV3-2) and TRBJ1-1; 7 positions match TRBD1. The CDR3 is made up of 14 amino acids. Per the germline V gene, CDR1 is LGHDT and CDR2 is YNNKEL (reference sequence). The junction had 4 bases not matched to a gene; V was cut back by 5 bases and J by 1 base. The CDR3 sequence is CASSVHRGNTEAFF. For the CDR3, the DNA is TGTGCCAGCAGCGTACACAGGGGGAACACTGAAGCTTTCTTT.

The chain has TRBV5-1 and TRBJ1-1, with D possibly being TRBD1 (6 bases). The CDR3 is 14 residues long. The germline V gene encodes CDR1 SGHRS and CDR2 YFSETQ. V dropped 1 base and J dropped 5 bases, with 12 bases sitting between them. CDR3 loop: CASSLSERGTEAFF. DNA for the CDR3: TGCGCCAGCAGCTTGAGTGAGAGGGGGACTGAAGCTTTCTTT.

The chain links TRBV7-9 to TRBJ2-2, with 12 bases fitting TRBD2. Germline V gene data show CDR1 as SEHNR and CDR2 as FQNEAQ (reference sequence). The CDR3 contains 15 residues. V lost 5 bases, J lost 7 bases, and 5 bases stayed unmatched. The DNA for the CDR3 is TGTGCCAGCAGCCCCGGACTAGCGGGGAGCGGGGAGCTGTTTTTT. Amino acids: CASSPGLAGSGELFF. Based on the CDR3 plus reference TRBV7-9 and TRBJ2-2, the full variable domain is DTGVSQNPRHKITKRGQNVTFRCDPISEHNRLYWYRQTLGQGPEFLTYFQNEAQLEKSRLLSDRFSAERPKGSFSTLEIQRTEQGDSAMYLCASSPGLAGSGELFFGEGSRLTVL.

This clone was picked up one time. This chain connects TRBV9 to TRBJ2-7; D might be TRBD2 (6 bases). This CDR3 is 15 amino acids long. Germline assignment: CDR1 SGDLS and CDR2 YYNGEE. The germline V and J ends were trimmed by 3 bases and 1 base, with 14 bases remaining between them. The CDR3 nucleotides read TGTGCCAGCAGCGCAGGTTTCGGAGGGTCCTACGAGCAGTACTTC. Translation: CASSAGFGGSYEQYF.

The J gene is TRBJ2-5, the V gene TRBV7-9; 14 bases map to TRBD2. V was pared by 5 bases and J by 2 bases, with 13 bases of the junction left unmatched. Per the germline V gene, CDR1 is SEHNR and CDR2 is FQNEAQ (reference sequence). The CDR3 has 19 residues. CDR3 residues: CASSPRLAGGPGLQETQYF. In DNA form, the CDR3 reads TGTGCCAGCAGCCCCCGACTAGCGGGGGGGCCGGGTTTGCAAGAGACCCAGTACTTC.

This chain uses TRBV5-6 with TRBJ1-1, with 8 bases identical to TRBD1. Per the germline V gene, CDR1 is SGHDT and CDR2 is YYEEEE. This CDR3 region has 15 residues. V shed 2 bases and J 1 base; nucleotides not matched to a gene: 4. The CDR3 DNA reads as TGTGCCAGCAGCTTCCGGACAGGGCCGAACACTGAAGCTTTCTTT. This translates into CASSFRTGPNTEAFF.

This rearrangement joins TRBV12-3 or TRBV12-4 to TRBJ1-2, with a possible D match to TRBD1 (5 bases). CDR3 length: 13 amino acids. V dropped 3 bases and J dropped 1 base, with 6 bases sitting between them. The CDR3 DNA reads as TGTGCCAGCAGTTTGACAGTTAACTATGGCTACACCTTC. This translates into CASSLTVNYGYTF.

The gene calls are TRBV7-2 and TRBJ2-3; TRBD2 is a possible D gene (5 bases). The CDR3 is made up of 13 amino acids. V was pared by 4 bases and J by 6 bases, with 11 bases between. CDR1 and CDR2 from the germline V gene are SGHTA and FQGNSA. This CDR3 is CASSSGVWDTQYF. As DNA, the CDR3 is TGTGCCAGCAGCTCCGGGGTATGGGATACGCAGTATTTT.

The CDR3 region has the DNA TGTGCCAGCAGCTTGATTGGCAGGGTAAACACTGAAGCTTTCTTT. Translated, it gives CASSLIGRVNTEAFF. The chain is built from TRBV5-4 and TRBJ1-1; possible D gene TRBD1, 5 bases. The V gene's germline CDR1 is SGHNT and CDR2 YYREEE (reference sequence). This CDR3 is 15 amino acids long. V was shortened by 1 base and J by 2 bases, with 12 bases between the two germline ends. Based on the CDR3 plus reference TRBV5-4 and TRBJ1-1, the full variable domain is ETGVTQSPTHLIKTRGQQVTLRCSSQSGHNTVSWYQQALGQGPQFIFQYYREEENGRGNFPPRFSGLQFPNYSSELNVNALELDDSALYLCASSLIGRVNTEAFFGQGTRLTVV.

V usage is TRBV27 and J usage is TRBJ2-2; D is perhaps TRBD2 (6 bases). V dropped 2 bases and J dropped 8 bases, with 18 bases sitting between them. This CDR3 is 16 amino acids long. Germline lookup yields CDR1 MNHEY and CDR2 SMNVEV (reference sequence). The CDR3, as DNA: TGTGCCAGCAGTTTAGAGGCGGGACCCCTTAGAGGGGAGCTGTTTTTT. Protein: CASSLEAGPLRGELFF.